This TCR beta chain emerged from a study of blood T cell repertoires in COVID-19 (dated by TCRdb to about 2020). With respect to the entire study: The collaborator samples originated in the United States, Italy and Spain and spanned the acute and convalescent phases of COVID-19. The material from the prospective study consisted of cDNA or gDNA derived from T cells, B-cell-depleted T cells, or PBMCs. Deeply sampled blood TCRbeta repertoires from subjects exposed to, actively infected with, or recovered from COVID-19 were included in the dataset. A freely available public database, intended as a resource for researchers studying the immune response to SARS-CoV-2, is where the repertoires were released. Samples were obtained from the ongoing ImmuneRACE study (first 160 participants) and from 1,200 or so subjects provided by 6 global collaborators. Sample metadata almost always included a de-identified subject ID, COVID-19 status, age in years and sex. Where available, HLA class I and class II types were obtained from metadata supplied by the sample provider rather than from assay-based typing.

Concerning this clone: The target of this receptor is not known. Per-base quality was not reported, and no clone a single base away is much larger than it.

The germline V gene (reference sequence) sets CDR1 to LNHDA and CDR2 to SQIVND. The CDR3 measures 14 amino acids from cysteine to phenylalanine. Only CDR3 DNA is held: 42 bases, read in frame from base 1. V drops 5 bases and J drops 1 base, leaving 11 bases in between. The collaborating institutions used their own protocols to collect whole blood in K2EDTA tubes. For TCRbeta analysis, collaborator samples were shipped as frozen whole blood, as isolated PBMCs, or as DNA extracted from either sample type. The investigation overall reported the following: How much clinical and demographic metadata was included differed by source and by participant, and the metadata was provided uncurated.

TCRbeta CDR3 regions were amplified from genomic DNA using the immunoSEQ Assay, a bias-controlled multiplex PCR. In the authors' own workflow: The number of nucleated cells in each sample was estimated from the amplification of reference gene primers within the assay. Sequence reads were collapsed and filtered to measure the absolute abundance of every unique TCRbeta CDR3 rearrangement. For each sample, productive Simpson clonality was calculated as the square root of Simpson's diversity index over productive rearrangements. TCRdb holds this immuneACCESS table with in-frame rearrangements only. Some clones are missing; in checked studies, unresolved V genes explain under half, and the rest has no known cause. The DNA was the basis for D and trimming; V, J and clone size are from that table. This sample holds around 250,000 clones; around 83% were observed only once. The ten largest clones take up around 3.3% of the sample.

The source of this sequence is a woman aged 18-35 years with acute or convalescent COVID-19. The material sequenced was peripheral blood. The chain is encoded by TRBV19 joined to TRBJ1-1; 5 matching bases give a weak D call of TRBD1. DNA sequence: TGTGCCAGTAGTCTCGATCAGGGGAACACTGAAGCTTTCTTT. The translation is CASSLDQGNTEAFF.